This TCR beta chain was profiled in a study of shared clonotypes between healthy human individuals. Turning to the study itself: Three CD4 naive, three CD4 memory, two CD8 naive and one CD8 memory plate were used per donor.

The method was immunoSEQ multiplex PCR; TCRdb's version includes in-frame clones alone and lacks a portion of them. Of about 320,000 clones listed, roughly 84% are singletons. Germline assignment: CDR1 SEHNR and CDR2 FQNEAQ (reference sequence). V was pared by 4 bases and J by 5 bases, with 11 bases between. The CDR3 sequence is 13 residues long. Donors, without exception, were Caucasian adults residing in Nashville, Tennessee. Material for sequencing was memory CD8+ T cells sorted from blood. As to subset: CD45RO+ cells pooled with CCR7-negative TemRA cells. J is TRBJ2-5 and V is TRBV7-9; D is unresolved. The source is a young man in good health. The CDR3 sequence: CASSWTGGETQYF. CDR3 sequence (DNA): TGTGCCAGCAGCTGGACGGGTGGGGAGACCCAGTACTTC. The whole variable domain, filled in from reference TRBV7-9 and TRBJ2-5, reads DTGVSQNPRHKITKRGQNVTFRCDPISEHNRLYWYRQTLGQGPEFLTYFQNEAQLEKSRLLSDRFSAERPKGSFSTLEIQRTEQGDSAMYLCASSWTGGETQYFGPGTRLLVL.